Listed below are T cell receptor beta chains from one sample, sequenced in a study of post-analysis software for immune sequencing data. A single record per CDR3 protein comes from TCRdb applying MiXCR to the PCR reads. The sample records fewer than 850,000 distinct CDR3 sequences, roughly 50% being singletons. Sequencing was carried out using blood. These receptors all stem from a girl aged 5-17 years with multiple sclerosis. CDR3s include the opening cysteine and the closing phenylalanine or tryptophan. A D gene is named only where the DNA matches it firmly. Only some rows state a clone size, as once, few, many or a class for expanded clones.

-	-	TRBV29-1	TRBJ1-2	TGCAGCGTTGAGAGGGAAGGGGGCTATGGCTACACCTTC	CSVEREGGYGYTF
-	TRBD2	TRBV7-2	TRBJ2-5	TGTGCCAGCAGCTTATATGGCGGGACTAAACAAGAGACCCAGTACTTC	CASSLYGGTKQETQYF
-	TRBD2	TRBV3-1	TRBJ2-7	TGTGCCAGCAGCCAAGAAATAGCGGGAGACTACGAGCAGTACTTC	CASSQEIAGDYEQYF
-	TRBD2	TRBV7-2	TRBJ2-7	TGTGCCAGCAGCTTAGGGGCAGCGGGAGCTTACGAGCAGTACTTC	CASSLGAAGAYEQYF
-	TRBD2	TRBV20-1	TRBJ2-5	TGCAGTGCTCTAGCGGGAGGTGCCAATGAGCAGTACTTC	CSALAGGANEQYF
-	TRBD1	TRBV7-9	TRBJ2-7	TGTGCCAGCAGCTTAGTAGGCGGACAGGAGTCCTACGAGCAGTACTTC	CASSLVGGQESYEQYF
few	-	TRBV9	TRBJ2-3	TGTGCCAGCAGCGTAGAGGGGAGCCCCACAGATACGCAGTATTTT	CASSVEGSPTDTQYF
-	-	TRBV7-3	TRBJ2-3	TGTGCCAGCAGCTTGGGACGGCGGCTCACAGATACGCAGTATTTT	CASSLGRRLTDTQYF
-	TRBD2	TRBV20-1	TRBJ2-5	TGCAGTGCTAGGACTAGCAGAGAGACCCAGTACTTC	CSARTSRETQYF
few	-	TRBV13	TRBJ2-3	TGTGCCAGCAGCCAGGGCCTAGACAAGGCCCCCACAGATACGCAGTATTTT	CASSQGLDKAPTDTQYF
-	TRBD2	TRBV5-1	TRBJ2-7	TGCGCCAGCAGCTTCGCCCCCCCGGGACTAGCGGGAGGGGTCCGTTCCTACGAGCAGTACTTC	CASSFAPPGLAGGVRSYEQYF
-	TRBD1	TRBV29-1	TRBJ2-1	TGCAGCGTCGGGGTAACAGGGGTTCGCTACAATGAGCAGTTCTTC	CSVGVTGVRYNEQFF
-	TRBD2	TRBV27	TRBJ2-7	TGTGCCAGCAGTCCTAGCGGGAGTCCCTTTTACGAGCAGTACTTC	CASSPSGSPFYEQYF
-	TRBD1	TRBV10-3	TRBJ1-1	TGTGCCATCAGTCTAGGGACAGGGGACACTGAAGCTTTCTTT	CAISLGTGDTEAFF
many	-	TRBV12-3/TRBV12-4	TRBJ2-1	TGTGCCAGCAGTTTAGGGCTAGTGGGACGGCAGTTCTTC	CASSLGLVGRQFF
few	-	TRBV27	TRBJ2-7	TGTGCCAGCAGTTTATCGCTCGGCTACGAGCAGTACTTC	CASSLSLGYEQYF
few	-	TRBV2	TRBJ2-7	TGTGCCAGCAGATGGGACGGTCCAACCTACGAGCGGTACTTC	CASRWDGPTYERYF
-	-	TRBV11-2	TRBJ2-5	TGTGCCAGCAGCCGGACAAGGGTCCGAGAGACCCAGTACTTC	CASSRTRVRETQYF
-	-	TRBV12-3/TRBV12-4	TRBJ2-7	TGTGCCAGCAGCTCCACCTTGACTGGCGAGCAGTACTTC	CASSSTLTGEQYF
once	TRBD2	TRBV6-2/TRBV6-3	TRBJ2-7	TGTGCCAGCAGCTCCAGACTAGCGGGAAACGGCGAGCAGTACTTC	CASSSRLAGNGEQYF
-	TRBD1	TRBV6-5	TRBJ1-1	TGTGCCAGCAGTCCGCACAGGGGGCTTAGGGTTACTGAAGCTTTCTTT	CASSPHRGLRVTEAFF
-	-	TRBV29-1	TRBJ1-2	TGCAGCGTGGCGGACTACTATGGCTACACCTTC	CSVADYYGYTF
once	TRBD1	TRBV6-6	TRBJ2-1	TGTGCCAGCTCGGGACGGGACAGGGCTTACAATGAGCAGTTCTTC	CASSGRDRAYNEQFF
few	TRBD1	TRBV15	TRBJ2-7	TGTGCCACCAGCAGCCGACAGGGGGCCACCGCCTACGAGCAGTACTTC	CATSSRQGATAYEQYF
-	TRBD1	TRBV10-3	TRBJ2-1	TGTGCCATCAGGGGACAGGGAATCGGCGAGCAGTTCTTC	CAIRGQGIGEQFF
-	TRBD1	TRBV6-5	TRBJ1-5	TGTGCCAGCAGCACGGGACAGGGTTTTGGCAATCAGCCCCAGCATTTT	CASSTGQGFGNQPQHF
once	-	TRBV9	TRBJ2-5	TGTGCCAGCAGCGTAGAGACAGCGCAAGAGACCCAGTACTTC	CASSVETAQETQYF
-	-	TRBV12-3/TRBV12-4	TRBJ1-4	TGTGCCAGCAGTTCCAGACTCACCAAGGGGGAAAAACTGTTTTTT	CASSSRLTKGEKLFF
many	TRBD2	TRBV29-1	TRBJ2-1	TGCAGCGTTGAAGCGGGGGGAGGTAGGCAGTTCTTC	CSVEAGGGRQFF
few	TRBD2	TRBV29-1	TRBJ2-1	TGCAGCCTCGGGAGTGGGAGCGGGAGTCTCTATGAGCAGTTCTTC	CSLGSGSGSLYEQFF
few	TRBD2	TRBV7-9	TRBJ2-5	TGTGCCAGCAGCCCAAGCGGGAGGGCCCGATGGGAGCAGTACTTC	CASSPSGRARWEQYF
-	TRBD2	TRBV28	TRBJ2-5	TGTGCCAGCAGTTCCTCTAGCGGGAGGCGGGCGGAGACCCAGTACTTC	CASSSSSGRRAETQYF
-	-	TRBV7-9	TRBJ2-5	TGTGCCAGCAGCCCAAAGTTCGGTATATACCAAGAGACCCAGTACTTC	CASSPKFGIYQETQYF
-	-	TRBV20-1	TRBJ2-5	TGCAGTGCTAGATCCCCTAGGGAAGGGGAGACCCAGTACTTC	CSARSPREGETQYF
few	TRBD2	TRBV12-3/TRBV12-4	TRBJ2-5	TGTGCCAGCAGTTTAGCCGAAAGCGGGGACCAGTACTTC	CASSLAESGDQYF
many	-	TRBV6-2/TRBV6-3	TRBJ2-7	TGTGCCAGCAGTTACTCGGCCTACGAGCAGTACTTC	CASSYSAYEQYF
few	TRBD2	TRBV11-3	TRBJ2-2	TGTGCCAGCAGCTTAGATGGGCTAGCGGGAGGCACCGGGGAGCTGTTTTTT	CASSLDGLAGGTGELFF
-	TRBD2	TRBV4-2	TRBJ2-7	TGTGCCAGCAGCCGGGAACTAGCGAGTTACGAGCAGTACTTC	CASSRELASYEQYF
-	TRBD2	TRBV3-1	TRBJ2-1	TGTGCCAGCAGCCAAGTGGGGACTACTAAACCTTCTCATAATGAGCAGTTCTTC	CASSQVGTTKPSHNEQFF
-	TRBD2	TRBV7-8	TRBJ2-1	TGTGCCAGCAGCTTAATAGACGGGAGGGCCAATGAGCAGTTCTTC	CASSLIDGRANEQFF